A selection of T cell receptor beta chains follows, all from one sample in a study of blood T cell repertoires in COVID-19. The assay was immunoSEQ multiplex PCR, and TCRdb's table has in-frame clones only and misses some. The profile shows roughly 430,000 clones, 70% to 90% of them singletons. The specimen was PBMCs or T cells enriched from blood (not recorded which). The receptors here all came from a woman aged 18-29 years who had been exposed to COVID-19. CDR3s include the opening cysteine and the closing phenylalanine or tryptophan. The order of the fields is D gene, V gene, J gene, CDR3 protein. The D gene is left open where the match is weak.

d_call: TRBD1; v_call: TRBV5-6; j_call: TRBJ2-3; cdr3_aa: CASSWDRGLTDTQYF
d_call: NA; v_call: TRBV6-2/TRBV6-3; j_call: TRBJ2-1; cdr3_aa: CASSIGHDNEQFF
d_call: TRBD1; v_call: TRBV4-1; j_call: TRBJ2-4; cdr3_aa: CASSLRWIRDRGTLAKNIQYF
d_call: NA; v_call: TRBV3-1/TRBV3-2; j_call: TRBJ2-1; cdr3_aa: CASSQGKRDEQFF
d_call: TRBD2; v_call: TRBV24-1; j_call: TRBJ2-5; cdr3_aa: CATSDIGLAGGGTQYF
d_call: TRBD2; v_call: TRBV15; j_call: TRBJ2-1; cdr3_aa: CATSGGLAGPLNIYNEQFF
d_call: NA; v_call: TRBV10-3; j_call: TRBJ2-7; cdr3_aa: CAPHIVGGLEQYF
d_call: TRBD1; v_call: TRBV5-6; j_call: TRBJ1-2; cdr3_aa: CASSPGGAYGYTF
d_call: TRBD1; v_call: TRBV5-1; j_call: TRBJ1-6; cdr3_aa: CASSFTGVLLHF
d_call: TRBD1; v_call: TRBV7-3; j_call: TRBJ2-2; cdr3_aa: CASRSPGQGAAGELFF